The 16 T cell receptor beta chains presented below share a single source sample, sequenced in a study of T cells after yellow fever vaccination. Each CDR3 protein is one row after TCRdb ran MiXCR on the 5' RACE reads. The table shows about 30,000 distinct CDR3 sequences, with under 6% occurring only once. The specimen was CD8+ T cells sorted from PBMCs, collected 10 days after the yellow fever booster vaccination. These receptors were obtained from a man aged 25-45 years who received the YFV17D yellow fever vaccine.

This clonotype appeared many times. The chain is built from TRBV15 and TRBJ2-3, with TRBD2 identical over 9 bases. Losses at the gene ends were 5 bases for V and 3 bases for J; bases not matched to a gene: 6. The CDR3 is 15 amino acids. The germline gives CDR1 LNHNV, CDR2 YYDKDF (reference sequence). CDR3 bases: TGTGCCACCAGCTTACGACTAGCGGAAACAGATACGCAGTATTTT. It specifies CATSLRLAETDTQYF. The entire variable domain, with the rest obtained from reference TRBV15 and TRBJ2-3, is as follows: DAMVIQNPRYQVTQFGKPVTLSCSQTLNHNVMYWYQQKSSQAPKLLFHYYDKDFNNEADTPDNFQSRRPNTSFCFLDIRSPGLGDTAMYLCATSLRLAETDTQYFGPGTRLTVL.

This clonotype was detected many times. The CDR3 DNA sequence: TGTGCCATCAGACTCAGCGGGAGTGGGTCCGGGGAGCTGTTTTTT. It yields the protein CAIRLSGSGSGELFF. The V and J genes are TRBV10-3 and TRBJ2-2; 8 bases line up with TRBD2. Per the germline V gene, CDR1 is ENHRY and CDR2 is SYGVKD. The CDR3 consists of 15 residues. Trimming removed 6 bases from V and 6 bases from J; junction bases left unmatched: 9.

This clonotype was recorded many times. The CDR3 nucleotides read TGTGCCAGCAGCCTATGGCCCAATAATGAGCAGTTCTTC. Its translation is CASSLWPNNEQFF. The V call is TRBV27, the J call TRBJ2-1; unclear D gene. The germline V and J ends were trimmed by 6 bases and 7 bases, with 13 bases remaining between them. Germline lookup yields CDR1 MNHEY and CDR2 SMNVEV (reference sequence). The CDR3 spans 13 residues.

This clonotype was found many times. The chain uses TRBV11-2 and TRBJ2-1; TRBD2 is a possible D gene (6 bases). This CDR3 comprises 20 residues. The germline V gene has CDR1 SGHAT and CDR2 FQNNGV. V was cut by 0 bases and J by 6 bases, with 27 bases left in between. The CDR3 loop reads CASSLERTPHPGLGSNEQFF. For the CDR3, the DNA is TGTGCCAGCAGCTTAGAGAGGACCCCCCACCCGGGACTCGGGAGCAATGAGCAGTTCTTC. Full variable domain (rest looked up from reference TRBV11-2 and TRBJ2-1): EAGVAQSPRYKIIEKRQSVAFWCNPISGHATLYWYQQILGQGPKLLIQFQNNGVVDDSQLPKDRFSAERLKGVDSTLKIQPAKLEDSAVYLCASSLERTPHPGLGSNEQFFGPGTRLTVL.

Many counts were recorded for this clonotype. The chain joins TRBV29-1 to TRBJ2-7, with 8 bases matching TRBD1. Per germline, CDR1 SQVTM and CDR2 ANQGSEA. This CDR3 is 13 amino acids long. The junction had 7 bases not matched to a gene; V was cut back by 6 bases and J by 3 bases. The CDR3 loop is CSVPGQAYYEQYF. DNA for the CDR3: TGCAGCGTACCGGGACAGGCTTACTACGAGCAGTACTTC.

In its sample, this clonotype was seen many times. The chain uses TRBV6-5 and TRBJ1-1; D might be TRBD1 (6 bases). V was cut by 0 bases and J by 12 bases, with 29 bases left in between. CDR3 length equals 18 residues. Germline V lookup: CDR1 MNHEY, CDR2 SVGAGI. The CDR3 sequence is CASSYSIVGEGVPNYPFF. DNA of the CDR3: TGTGCCAGCAGTTACTCGATTGTAGGCGAGGGGGTGCCGAATTACCCTTTCTTT.

This clonotype was counted ten times or more. The rearrangement uses TRBV5-1 and TRBJ2-5, with TRBD1 matching over 10 bases. CDR3 length: 18 residues. CDR1 is SGHRS, CDR2 YFSETQ, per germline. The V segment lost 0 bases and the J segment 3 bases; nucleotides outside the gene matches: 11. The DNA for the CDR3 is TGCGCCAGCAGCTTGGCGGGGACAGGGGAAGATAGTAAAGAGACCCAGTACTTC. Residues: CASSLAGTGEDSKETQYF.

This clonotype occurred many times. The rearrangement uses TRBV14 and TRBJ2-1; D may be TRBD1 or TRBD2 (5 bases each). Germline V gene lookup returns CDR1 SGHDN and CDR2 FVKESK. V was clipped by 1 base and J by 6 bases, with 13 bases between them. The length of the CDR3 is 15 residues. CDR3 bases: TGTGCCAGCAGCCAAGTATGGCCGGGACGCAATGAGCAGTTCTTC. Protein: CASSQVWPGRNEQFF.

In this sample, this clonotype turned up many times. This chain links TRBV3-1 with TRBJ1-2; D ambiguous. The V gene lost 0 bases and the J gene lost 4 bases, with 9 bases spanning the gap. Germline V gives CDR1 LGHDT, CDR2 YNNKEL (reference sequence). The CDR3 loop spans 14 amino acids. In DNA, the CDR3 is TGTGCCAGCAGCCAAGAATGGGGTGGCTATGGCTACACCTTC. Its protein is CASSQEWGGYGYTF.

This clonotype came up many times. This chain connects TRBV6-2 or TRBV6-3 to TRBJ2-1, with 11 bases fitting TRBD2. Germline loops: CDR1 MNHEY, CDR2 SVGEGT. Trimming cost V 4 bases and J 4 bases; bases outside gene matches: 6. The CDR3 loop spans 16 amino acids. The CDR3 protein is CASSLLAGGGYNEQFF. CDR3 nucleotide sequence: TGTGCCAGCAGTTTATTAGCGGGAGGGGGATACAATGAGCAGTTCTTC.

This clonotype was detected many times. The genes are TRBV5-1 and TRBJ2-1, with TRBD2 identical over 11 bases. Germline assignment: CDR1 SGHRS and CDR2 YFSETQ. Trimming removed 2 bases from V and 2 bases from J; junction bases left unmatched: 6. The CDR3 loop spans 17 amino acids. In nucleotides, the CDR3 is TGCGCCAGCAGCTTCGGGGTGGGACTAGCGGCCTACAATGAGCAGTTCTTC. As protein: CASSFGVGLAAYNEQFF.

This clonotype was seen ten or more times. The chain uses TRBV5-1 and TRBJ2-3; TRBD2 matches at 12 bases. The CDR3 is made up of 16 amino acids. Germline trimming cut 4 bases from V and 2 bases from J; bases unmatched to any gene: 5. Germline V gene data show CDR1 as SGHRS and CDR2 as YFSETQ. CDR3 region: CASSTGLAGITDTQYF. DNA for the CDR3: TGCGCCAGCAGCACCGGACTAGCGGGAATCACAGATACGCAGTATTTT.

In its sample, this clonotype was seen many times. V is TRBV29-1 and J is TRBJ2-1; D assignment may be TRBD1 or TRBD2 (6 bases each). V shed 6 bases and J shed 4 bases, with 22 bases lying between them. Germline loops: CDR1 SQVTM, CDR2 ANQGSEA. The CDR3 is made up of 16 amino acids. CDR3 protein: CSVISLAGQDYNEQFF. The DNA of the CDR3 is TGCAGCGTGATATCCCTTGCGGGACAAGATTACAATGAGCAGTTCTTC.

This clonotype was counted many times. The DNA of the CDR3 is TGCGCCAGCAGTCAGGGGGGGGGTCAAGAGACCCAGTACTTC. It translates to CASSQGGGQETQYF. This chain connects TRBV23-1 to TRBJ2-5; TRBD2 agrees at 7 bases. TRBV23-1 is an ORF, and what it does is uncertain. The CDR3 length is 14 residues. V was clipped by 3 bases and J by 2 bases; unmatched bases: 3.

This clonotype was detected many times. The junction departs from the called germline gene at one end, perhaps through a read error. The gene calls are TRBV20-1 and TRBJ2-1; 8 nucleotides match TRBD2. Germline CDR1 reads DFQATT; CDR2 reads SNEGSKA (reference sequence). The CDR3 spans 15 residues. The CDR3 sequence is CSARAPGGKNNEQFF. The CDR3, as DNA: TGCAGTGCAAGAGCCCCGGGAGGGAAGAACAATGAGCAGTTCTTC.

There are many counts of this clonotype. V is TRBV5-6 and J is TRBJ2-7; TRBD1 agrees at 7 bases. The J segment lost 2 bases and the V segment lost 2 bases, leaving 7 bases of the junction unmatched. The CDR3 runs to 15 residues. Germline CDR1 reads SGHDT; CDR2 reads YYEEEE. CDR3 DNA: TGTGCCAGCAGCTTTGCGACAGGGTACCCCTACGAGCAGTACTTC. Translated, it gives CASSFATGYPYEQYF.